What follows are 27 T cell receptor beta chains derived from one specimen sequenced in a study of cytomegalovirus exposure and HLA in healthy donors. PCR primers comprised 60 Vbeta and 13 Jbeta primers. Assay used: immunoSEQ multiplex PCR; TCRdb lists only in-frame clones, some missing. This sample yields about 270,000 clones, of which around two thirds are seen a single time; over 2% belongs to the top ten. Sequencing input: PBMCs. Receptors originate from a female donor in good health and CMV-seronegative.

This chain uses TRBV7-9 with TRBJ2-2; TRBD2 matches at 9 bases. The CDR3 length is 15 residues. CDR1 and CDR2 from the germline V gene are SEHNR and FQNEAQ (reference sequence). With V trimmed by 3 bases and J by 6 bases, 5 bases remained unmatched. The CDR3 protein is CASSFAGGPSGELFF. The CDR3, as DNA: TGTGCCAGCAGCTTCGCGGGAGGGCCCTCCGGGGAGCTGTTTTTT.

The CDR3 is CASSFDSGMETQYF. The CDR3 DNA reads TGTGCCAGCAGCTTTGATTCGGGGATGGAGACCCAGTACTTC. The chain links TRBV11-2 to TRBJ2-5; possibly TRBD2 for D (5 bases). The CDR3 loop spans 14 amino acids. CDR1 is SGHAT and CDR2 is FQNNGV in the germline V gene. V lost 3 bases, J lost 5 bases, and 13 bases lay in between.

The V call is TRBV9, the J call TRBJ2-2; 7 nucleotides line up with TRBD2. The CDR3 totals 16 residues. Germline V lookup: CDR1 SGDLS, CDR2 YYNGEE. V trimming: 1 base; J trimming: 1 base; junction bases outside the gene matches: 4. CDR3: CASSVRSSGNTGELFF. CDR3 DNA sequence: TGTGCCAGCAGCGTAAGGTCTAGCGGGAACACCGGGGAGCTGTTTTTT.

The genes are TRBV19 and TRBJ2-1, with TRBD1 identical over 8 bases. V was pared by 6 bases and J by 8 bases, with 6 bases of the junction left unmatched. Germline V gene lookup returns CDR1 LNHDA and CDR2 SQIVND (reference sequence). There are 13 residues in the CDR3. This CDR3 is CASRRTGLDEQFF. The CDR3, as DNA: TGTGCCAGTAGAAGGACAGGGTTGGATGAGCAGTTCTTC. The whole variable domain, remainder taken from reference TRBV19 and TRBJ2-1, is DGGITQSPKYLFRKEGQNVTLSCEQNLNHDAMYWYRQDPGQGLRLIYYSQIVNDFQKGDIAEGYSVSREKKESFPLTVTSAQKNPTAFYLCASRRTGLDEQFFGPGTRLTVL.

J is TRBJ2-1 and V is TRBV7-9; 13 nucleotides match TRBD2. Germline V gene lookup returns CDR1 SEHNR and CDR2 FQNEAQ (reference sequence). The CDR3 runs to 15 residues. Trimming at V came to 1 base and at J to 7 bases, leaving 1 base not matched to a gene. DNA of the CDR3: TGTGCCAGCAGCTTAGAGGGACTAGCGGGAAATGAGCAGTTCTTC. Protein sequence: CASSLEGLAGNEQFF.

The chain combines TRBV29-1 with TRBJ2-1, with 8 bases lining up with TRBD1. Germline CDR1 reads SQVTM; CDR2 reads ANQGSEA. V was pared by 2 bases and J by 7 bases, with 7 bases of the junction left unmatched. This CDR3 contains 14 residues. The CDR3: CSVEQQGGKNEQFF. The CDR3 DNA follows: TGCAGCGTTGAACAACAGGGGGGCAAGAATGAGCAGTTCTTC.

This rearrangement joins TRBV11-3 to TRBJ1-2, with D possibly being TRBD1 (5 bases). The ends were cut back, 4 bases at V and 5 bases at J, with 11 bases in the middle. Germline CDR1 reads SGHNT; CDR2 reads YENEEA. The CDR3 length is 13 residues. CDR3 sequence: CASSSTENYGYTF. The CDR3 coding sequence is TGTGCCAGCAGCTCGACAGAAAATTATGGCTACACCTTC.

This chain connects TRBV11-2 to TRBJ2-1; 9 nucleotides match TRBD2. The length of the CDR3 is 15 residues. V lost 10 bases, J lost 6 bases, and 13 bases stayed unmatched. The germline gives CDR1 SGHAT, CDR2 FQNNGV. The CDR3 here is CATQQGSLAGNEQFF. The CDR3 region has the DNA TGTGCCACCCAGCAGGGCTCACTAGCGGGCAATGAGCAGTTCTTC.

There are a few counts of this clone. The V call is TRBV29-1, the J call TRBJ1-1; 8 bases fit TRBD1. This CDR3 is built from 11 residues. V lost 6 bases, J lost 11 bases, and 8 bases stayed unmatched. CDR1 and CDR2 from the germline V gene are SQVTM and ANQGSEA. This CDR3 reads CSVQGAVSAFF. The CDR3, as DNA: TGCAGCGTCCAGGGGGCGGTTTCGGCTTTCTTT.

In this sample, this clone turned up a few times. This sequence joins TRBV6-5 and TRBJ1-1; D gene ambiguous. The CDR3 consists of 14 residues. V was cut by 4 bases and J by 2 bases, with 11 bases left in between. Per the germline V gene, CDR1 is MNHEY and CDR2 is SVGAGI. CDR3 protein: CASSSVHRNTEAFF. For the CDR3, the DNA is TGTGCCAGCAGTTCCGTACACAGAAACACTGAAGCTTTCTTT.

This clone came up a few times. The chain couples TRBV27 to TRBJ2-1; TRBD1 matches at 7 bases. V trimming: 3 bases; J trimming: 4 bases; junction bases outside the gene matches: 6. Germline-derived CDR1 and CDR2 are MNHEY and SMNVEV (reference sequence). The CDR3 has 15 amino acids. The DNA for the CDR3 is TGTGCCAGCAGTTTCAGGGGACAGACGTACAATGAGCAGTTCTTC. The encoded protein is CASSFRGQTYNEQFF.

This chain connects TRBV6-5 to TRBJ2-7; 10 bases align to TRBD1. Germline loops: CDR1 MNHEY, CDR2 SVGAGI. The CDR3 runs to 15 residues. Unmatched junction bases numbered 6, after V lost 5 bases and J lost 2 bases. In nucleotides, the CDR3 is TGTGCCAGCAGTGGACCGGGACAGGGGACCTACGAGCAGTACTTC. Protein sequence: CASSGPGQGTYEQYF.

The rearrangement uses TRBV5-1 and TRBJ1-4, with 11 bases identical to TRBD1. The length of the CDR3 is 16 residues. The V gene end was trimmed by 0 bases and the J gene end by 6 bases; junction bases not matched to a gene: 4. Per germline, CDR1 SGHRS and CDR2 YFSETQ. CDR3 region: CASSLGPGQGDEKLFF. CDR3 DNA: TGCGCCAGCAGCTTGGGGCCGGGACAGGGGGATGAAAAACTGTTTTTT.

This clone was observed a few times. The gene calls are TRBV5-1 and TRBJ2-7, with 8 bases lining up with TRBD1. This CDR3 contains 15 residues. Trimming removed 0 bases from V and 2 bases from J; junction bases left unmatched: 4. CDR1 is SGHRS and CDR2 is YFSETQ in the germline V gene. This CDR3 is CASSLGQGRTYEQYF. CDR3 in DNA: TGCGCCAGCAGCTTGGGACAGGGGAGGACCTACGAGCAGTACTTC.

There are a few counts of this clone. The chain uses TRBV6-4 and TRBJ2-1, with D maybe TRBD2 (5 bases). Trimming took off 5 bases at V and 7 bases at J, with 18 bases between the two ends. CDR3 length: 15 residues. Germline CDR1 is MRHNA and CDR2 is SNTAGT. The CDR3 reads CASSTSSLQINEQFF. The DNA of the CDR3 is TGTGCCAGCAGTACTAGTTCCCTTCAGATTAATGAGCAGTTCTTC.

This rearrangement joins TRBV27 to TRBJ1-1; 7 bases match TRBD1. The length of the CDR3 is 13 residues. V shed 7 bases and J 5 bases; nucleotides not matched to a gene: 7. Per the germline V gene, CDR1 is MNHEY and CDR2 is SMNVEV (reference sequence). CDR3 protein: CASTPGGWTEAFF. For the CDR3, the DNA is TGTGCCAGCACCCCAGGGGGGTGGACTGAAGCTTTCTTT.

This clone was picked up a small number of times. This chain uses TRBV7-9 with TRBJ1-2; 8 bases are shared with TRBD1. J was trimmed by 6 bases and V by 2 bases; bases with no gene match: 5. The CDR3 contains 14 residues. The germline gives CDR1 SEHNR, CDR2 FQNEAQ (reference sequence). CDR3 protein: CASSLRAGGDGYTF. CDR3 sequence (DNA): TGTGCCAGCAGCTTAAGGGCAGGGGGCGATGGCTACACCTTC.

This chain links TRBV20-1 with TRBJ2-1, with 9 bases that match TRBD1. CDR1 is DFQATT, CDR2 SNEGSKA, per germline (reference sequence). The CDR3 is 11 residues long. Trimming cost V 6 bases and J 12 bases; bases outside gene matches: 6. CDR3 DNA: TGCAGTGCGGGGGACAGGGAAGGGCAGTTCTTC. As protein: CSAGDREGQFF.

V gene TRBV27 combines with J gene TRBJ2-1; 16 bases agree with TRBD2. Trimming at V came to 6 bases and at J to 2 bases, leaving 16 bases not matched to a gene. The CDR3 is made up of 21 amino acids. In germline, CDR1 is MNHEY, CDR2 SMNVEV (reference sequence). DNA for the CDR3: TGTGCCAGCAGCTTTGGGGAACCGGGACTAGCGGGAGGGCGGCCCTACAATGAGCAGTTCTTC. This sequence encodes CASSFGEPGLAGGRPYNEQFF.

The chain uses TRBV7-9 and TRBJ2-1; D is ambiguous. In germline, CDR1 is SEHNR, CDR2 FQNEAQ (reference sequence). This CDR3 is 13 amino acids long. Trimming took off 7 bases at V and 8 bases at J, with 15 bases between the two ends. CDR3 sequence: CASTSRTGDEQFF. CDR3 bases: TGTGCCAGCACTTCGAGAACGGGTGATGAGCAGTTCTTC.

This clone occurred once. This chain connects TRBV4-2 to TRBJ2-7, with D tentatively TRBD1 (6 bases). The V end lost 4 bases, the J end lost 4 bases, and 17 bases lay between the germline ends. The CDR3 is 15 amino acids. Germline-derived CDR1 and CDR2 are LGHNA and YNFKEQ. The CDR3 nucleotides are TGTGCCAGCAGCCTGGGGACAAACGGTCGTTACGAGCAGTACTTC. Protein sequence: CASSLGTNGRYEQYF.

The V and J genes are TRBV19 and TRBJ1-5, with 12 bases identical to TRBD1. This CDR3 has 16 residues. From germline, CDR1 is LNHDA and CDR2 SQIVND (reference sequence). V was clipped by 6 bases and J by 5 bases; unmatched bases: 8. The CDR3 loop is CASRGGDRGRYQPQHF. In DNA, the CDR3 is TGTGCCAGTAGGGGCGGGGACAGGGGGCGATATCAGCCCCAGCATTTT.

The chain carries TRBV7-3 and TRBJ2-1; 12 nucleotides align to TRBD2. The germline V gene encodes CDR1 SGHTA and CDR2 FQGTGA. V shed 5 bases, J shed 0 bases, and the junction held 8 bases outside the gene matches. CDR3 size: 18 residues. In DNA, the CDR3 is TGTGCCAGCAGCCAAGGACTAGCGGGACCAATCTCCTACAATGAGCAGTTCTTC. Its protein is CASSQGLAGPISYNEQFF.

This clone has a handful of counts. The V call is TRBV7-8, the J call TRBJ1-5, with D unresolved. V was trimmed by 1 base and J by 3 bases, leaving 10 bases between them. This CDR3 is 15 amino acids long. The germline CDR1 and CDR2 sequences are SGHVS and FQNEAQ. The CDR3 loop is CASSLERVFNQPQHF. DNA of the CDR3: TGTGCCAGCAGCTTAGAGAGGGTCTTCAATCAGCCCCAGCATTTT.

This chain uses TRBV28 with TRBJ2-2; TRBD1 aligns across 7 bases. Trimming removed 3 bases from V and 0 bases from J; junction bases left unmatched: 4. The germline V gene encodes CDR1 MDHEN and CDR2 SYDVKM. This CDR3 is 16 amino acids long. The CDR3 nucleotides are TGTGCCAGCAGTTTTCCCAGGGGGACGAACACCGGGGAGCTGTTTTTT. Amino acid sequence: CASSFPRGTNTGELFF.

The chain joins TRBV14 to TRBJ2-3; D may be TRBD2 (6 bases). Trimming took off 0 bases at V and 6 bases at J, with 10 bases between the two ends. Per germline, CDR1 SGHDN and CDR2 FVKESK. The CDR3 is 14 residues long. DNA of the CDR3: TGTGCCAGCAGCCAAGATGGAGGGTTTGATACGCAGTATTTT. Translated, it gives CASSQDGGFDTQYF.

The chain carries TRBV18 and TRBJ2-7, with 8 nucleotides matching TRBD1. Trimming removed 6 bases from V and 2 bases from J; junction bases left unmatched: 9. The CDR3 runs 15 residues. CDR1 is KGHSH and CDR2 is LQKENI in the germline V gene. Here the CDR3 DNA reads TGTGCCAGCTCGCCGCAAGGACAGGGAACCTACGAGCAGTACTTC. Its translation is CASSPQGQGTYEQYF.